The rows below give T cell receptor beta chains drawn from one sample of a study of OX40 agonist ivuxolimab in advanced cancers. Assay: immunoSEQ multiplex PCR; the TCRdb copy retains only in-frame clones and omits some. Of approximately 50,000 clones in the sample, about 88% were seen once. This specimen was CD4+ or CD8+ T cells sorted from blood, taken in a trial of the OX40 agonist ivuxolimab. These receptors all come from an adult with an advanced solid tumor such as melanoma, head and neck, liver or kidney cancer. Each CDR3 is given with its conserved first and last residue. D genes are given only for firm matches. Size is stated for part of the rows, as once, few or many counts, or as a class when the clone is expanded.

J gene: TRBJ2-5; V gene: TRBV7-2; D gene: -; clone size: -; CDR3 DNA: TGTGCCAGCGTCCCCTCCCGGGCGGAGGAGACCCAGTACTTC; CDR3 protein: CASVPSRAEETQYF
J gene: TRBJ2-1; V gene: TRBV5-4; D gene: TRBD1; clone size: -; CDR3 DNA: TGTGCCAGCAGCTCTCGACAGGGACAATACAATGAGCAGTTCTTC; CDR3 protein: CASSSRQGQYNEQFF
J gene: TRBJ1-1; V gene: TRBV5-1; D gene: -; clone size: -; CDR3 DNA: TGCGCCAGCAGCCCGGGTGGGGCACCTCCCCACACTGAAGCTTTCTTT; CDR3 protein: CASSPGGAPPHTEAFF
J gene: TRBJ1-3; V gene: TRBV2; D gene: TRBD1; clone size: -; CDR3 DNA: TGTGCCAGCAATCAGGGGGTAGCTTCTGGAAACACCATATATTTT; CDR3 protein: CASNQGVASGNTIYF
J gene: TRBJ2-7; V gene: TRBV29-1; D gene: -; clone size: once; CDR3 DNA: TGCAGCGTTCGGGAGGGGGCCAACGAGCAGTACTTC; CDR3 protein: CSVREGANEQYF
J gene: TRBJ2-7; V gene: TRBV2; D gene: TRBD2; clone size: few; CDR3 DNA: TGTGCCAGCAGATACACTAGCGGGCGAGCCGAGCAGTACTTC; CDR3 protein: CASRYTSGRAEQYF
J gene: TRBJ2-2; V gene: TRBV6-6; D gene: -; clone size: -; CDR3 DNA: TGTGCCAGCAGCCCTCTTCCCGGGGAGCTGTTTTTT; CDR3 protein: CASSPLPGELFF
J gene: TRBJ1-5; V gene: TRBV6-1; D gene: -; clone size: -; CDR3 DNA: TGTGCCAGCAGTGAAGCGTATAGCAATCAGCCCCAGCATTTT; CDR3 protein: CASSEAYSNQPQHF
J gene: TRBJ1-3; V gene: TRBV7-2; D gene: -; clone size: -; CDR3 DNA: TGTGCCAGCAGCTTATATTTAACCCGGCGCTCTGGAAACACCATATATTTT; CDR3 protein: CASSLYLTRRSGNTIYF
J gene: TRBJ2-3; V gene: TRBV28; D gene: -; clone size: few; CDR3 DNA: TGTGCCAGCAGTTTTTTAGCGGCACCCGATACGCAGTATTTT; CDR3 protein: CASSFLAAPDTQYF
J gene: TRBJ2-3; V gene: TRBV6-5; D gene: -; clone size: -; CDR3 DNA: TGTGCCAGCAGTTACGAGGGGGTGGGCACAGATACGCAGTATTTT; CDR3 protein: CASSYEGVGTDTQYF
J gene: TRBJ2-3; V gene: TRBV29-1; D gene: -; clone size: few; CDR3 DNA: TGCAGCGTTGAAGGCCAGGGACCAGATACGCAGTATTTT; CDR3 protein: CSVEGQGPDTQYF
J gene: TRBJ2-5; V gene: TRBV18; D gene: -; clone size: once; CDR3 DNA: TGTGCCAGCTCATCAAGCCTGGGGCAGGAGACCCAGTACTTC; CDR3 protein: CASSSSLGQETQYF
J gene: TRBJ2-3; V gene: TRBV27; D gene: -; clone size: -; CDR3 DNA: TGTGCCAGCATCAAGCGGGGCACAGATACGCAGTATTTT; CDR3 protein: CASIKRGTDTQYF
J gene: TRBJ1-1; V gene: TRBV6-5; D gene: -; clone size: -; CDR3 DNA: TGTGCCAGCGAAGCGGGACACAACACTGAAGCTTTCTTT; CDR3 protein: CASEAGHNTEAFF
J gene: TRBJ2-1; V gene: TRBV15; D gene: -; clone size: -; CDR3 DNA: TGTGCCACCAGCAGAGGTGGCAGGCTCAATGAGCAGTTCTTC; CDR3 protein: CATSRGGRLNEQFF
J gene: TRBJ2-3; V gene: TRBV19; D gene: TRBD2; clone size: few; CDR3 DNA: TGTGCCAGTAGTAGCGGGAGGTTGGGAGATACGCAGTATTTT; CDR3 protein: CASSSGRLGDTQYF
J gene: TRBJ2-7; V gene: TRBV7-8; D gene: TRBD2; clone size: -; CDR3 DNA: TGTGCCAGCAGCCGCCTAGCGGCTACCTCCTACGAGCAGTACTTC; CDR3 protein: CASSRLAATSYEQYF
J gene: TRBJ2-7; V gene: TRBV10-2; D gene: -; clone size: -; CDR3 DNA: TGCGCCAGCAGTGATCTTCTAGCGACAACGTTC; CDR3 protein: CASSDLLATTF
J gene: TRBJ1-3; V gene: TRBV18; D gene: -; clone size: -; CDR3 DNA: TGTGCCAGCTCGCGGGAGACAACTAAGACTGGAAACACCATATATTTT; CDR3 protein: CASSRETTKTGNTIYF
J gene: TRBJ2-7; V gene: TRBV6-5; D gene: -; clone size: -; CDR3 DNA: TGTGCCAGCAGGGCCACTAGAGCCAACGAATACGAGCAGTACTTC; CDR3 protein: CASRATRANEYEQYF
J gene: TRBJ1-3; V gene: TRBV5-6; D gene: TRBD1; clone size: -; CDR3 DNA: TGTGCCAGCAGCGGTGGGACAGGGGGCTCTGGAAACACCATATATTTT; CDR3 protein: CASSGGTGGSGNTIYF
J gene: TRBJ2-1; V gene: TRBV6-5; D gene: TRBD2; clone size: -; CDR3 DNA: TGTGCCAGCAGCCGTGGACTAGCGGGGCCCAATGAGCAGTTCTTC; CDR3 protein: CASSRGLAGPNEQFF
J gene: TRBJ2-7; V gene: TRBV7-3; D gene: -; clone size: -; CDR3 DNA: TGTGCCAGCAGCTTGGGCAAAGCCTACGAGCAGTACTTC; CDR3 protein: CASSLGKAYEQYF
J gene: TRBJ1-6; V gene: TRBV27; D gene: -; clone size: -; CDR3 DNA: TGTGCCAGCAGTTCACTAGGGGGTGTCTATAATTCACCCCTCCACTTT; CDR3 protein: CASSSLGGVYNSPLHF
J gene: TRBJ1-5; V gene: TRBV30; D gene: -; clone size: -; CDR3 DNA: TGTGCCTGGAGTGCGGGGTTTCGGAATCAGCCCCAGCATTTT; CDR3 protein: CAWSAGFRNQPQHF
J gene: TRBJ1-1; V gene: TRBV15; D gene: -; clone size: -; CDR3 DNA: TGTGCCACCAGCAGGGTTGTTGAAGGGAACACTGAAGCTTTCTTT; CDR3 protein: CATSRVVEGNTEAFF
J gene: TRBJ2-5; V gene: TRBV18; D gene: TRBD2; clone size: -; CDR3 DNA: TGTGCCAGCTCACCACCGAGGACTAGCGGGAGTCAAGTGACCCAGTACTTC; CDR3 protein: CASSPPRTSGSQVTQYF
J gene: TRBJ1-2; V gene: TRBV6-1; D gene: -; clone size: -; CDR3 DNA: TGTGCCAGCAGGGAGAATGATGGCTACACCTTC; CDR3 protein: CASRENDGYTF
J gene: TRBJ1-2; V gene: TRBV28; D gene: -; clone size: -; CDR3 DNA: TGTGCCAGCAGTTTAGTGACAGCGAGCTATGGCTACACCTTC; CDR3 protein: CASSLVTASYGYTF
J gene: TRBJ1-3; V gene: TRBV28; D gene: -; clone size: -; CDR3 DNA: TGTGCCAGCAGTGCGGACTCCCACTCTGGAAACACCATATATTTT; CDR3 protein: CASSADSHSGNTIYF
J gene: TRBJ2-2; V gene: TRBV6-5; D gene: -; clone size: -; CDR3 DNA: TGTGCCAGCAGACCCGGACAGTACACCGGGGAGCTGTTTTTT; CDR3 protein: CASRPGQYTGELFF
J gene: TRBJ2-1; V gene: TRBV7-6; D gene: TRBD2; clone size: -; CDR3 DNA: TGTGCCAGCAGCTCAAGACTAGCGGGAGTGGGGGGCTACAATGAGCAGTTCTTC; CDR3 protein: CASSSRLAGVGGYNEQFF
J gene: TRBJ1-3; V gene: TRBV16; D gene: -; clone size: -; CDR3 DNA: TGTGCCAGCAGAGAGGGCTACTCTGGAAACACCATATATTTT; CDR3 protein: CASREGYSGNTIYF
J gene: TRBJ1-1; V gene: TRBV2; D gene: -; clone size: -; CDR3 DNA: TGTGCCAGCAGCGGGTATTCAGGGAGGTACACTGAAGCTTTCTTT; CDR3 protein: CASSGYSGRYTEAFF
J gene: TRBJ2-3; V gene: TRBV29-1; D gene: TRBD2; clone size: -; CDR3 DNA: TGCAGCGTTCGGCTAGCGGGAGTCACAGATACGCAGTATTTT; CDR3 protein: CSVRLAGVTDTQYF
J gene: TRBJ1-1; V gene: TRBV18; D gene: -; clone size: -; CDR3 DNA: TGTGCCAGCTCGACCGGGACCGAGAACACTGAAGCTTTCTTT; CDR3 protein: CASSTGTENTEAFF
J gene: TRBJ2-2; V gene: TRBV9; D gene: -; clone size: -; CDR3 DNA: TGTGCCAGCAGCGTAGCCGGGAACACCGGGGAGCTGTTTTTT; CDR3 protein: CASSVAGNTGELFF
J gene: TRBJ2-6; V gene: TRBV28; D gene: TRBD1; clone size: -; CDR3 DNA: TGTGCCAGCAGTTTCCTCGGACAGGGGCCCTCTGGGGCCAACGTCCTGACTTTC; CDR3 protein: CASSFLGQGPSGANVLTF
J gene: TRBJ1-5; V gene: TRBV28; D gene: TRBD1; clone size: -; CDR3 DNA: TGTGCCAGCAGTTCGACGTGGACAGGGGCAGGTCAGCCCCAGCATTTT; CDR3 protein: CASSSTWTGAGQPQHF
J gene: TRBJ1-5; V gene: TRBV5-5; D gene: -; clone size: -; CDR3 DNA: TGTGCCAGCAGCCCCTGGGGGGCACAGCATCAGCCCCAGCATTTT; CDR3 protein: CASSPWGAQHQPQHF
J gene: TRBJ1-1; V gene: TRBV28; D gene: -; clone size: -; CDR3 DNA: TGTGCCAGCAGTTCCCTCCCGGGGAATAGGGGCACTGAAGCTTTCTTT; CDR3 protein: CASSSLPGNRGTEAFF
J gene: TRBJ2-5; V gene: TRBV7-9; D gene: -; clone size: -; CDR3 DNA: TGTGCCAGCAGCTTAGGGACTCGCGAGGGGACCCAGTACTTC; CDR3 protein: CASSLGTREGTQYF
J gene: TRBJ1-1; V gene: TRBV5-5; D gene: -; clone size: -; CDR3 DNA: TGTGCCAGCAGCTTGGGGTTCCGGAACACTGAAGCTTTCTTT; CDR3 protein: CASSLGFRNTEAFF
J gene: TRBJ1-5; V gene: TRBV30; D gene: TRBD1; clone size: -; CDR3 DNA: TGTGCCTGGAGTCCGACCGGGACAGGAAGGCGTAGCAATCAGCCCCAGCATTTT; CDR3 protein: CAWSPTGTGRRSNQPQHF
J gene: TRBJ2-7; V gene: TRBV6-1; D gene: -; clone size: -; CDR3 DNA: TGTGCCAGCAGTGAATGGGTCTACTCCTACGAGCAGTACTTC; CDR3 protein: CASSEWVYSYEQYF
J gene: TRBJ2-2; V gene: TRBV29-1; D gene: -; clone size: -; CDR3 DNA: TGCAGCGTTGAAACAGGACGAGGGATCGGGGAGCTGTTTTTT; CDR3 protein: CSVETGRGIGELFF
J gene: TRBJ2-3; V gene: TRBV19; D gene: -; clone size: few; CDR3 DNA: TGTGCCAGTAGTATGAGTCGCGGGTCAACAGATACGCAGTATTTT; CDR3 protein: CASSMSRGSTDTQYF
J gene: TRBJ1-6; V gene: TRBV2; D gene: -; clone size: -; CDR3 DNA: TGTGCCAGCAGGAAGGGGGACTCCTATAATTCACCCCTCCACTTT; CDR3 protein: CASRKGDSYNSPLHF
J gene: TRBJ1-2; V gene: TRBV5-4; D gene: -; clone size: -; CDR3 DNA: TGTGCCAGCAGCCCGTGGAGAGGAGGCTACACCTTC; CDR3 protein: CASSPWRGGYTF
J gene: TRBJ2-5; V gene: TRBV2; D gene: -; clone size: -; CDR3 DNA: TGTGCCAGCACCTTTACGACGTCCGGGACTCCCCATCGCACCCAGTACTTC; CDR3 protein: CASTFTTSGTPHRTQYF
J gene: TRBJ2-2; V gene: TRBV6-1; D gene: TRBD2; clone size: -; CDR3 DNA: TGTGCCAGCAGTGAATTTGGGACTAGCGGGAGTGGCGACACCGGGGAGCTGTTTTTT; CDR3 protein: CASSEFGTSGSGDTGELFF
J gene: TRBJ2-2; V gene: TRBV19; D gene: -; clone size: -; CDR3 DNA: TGTGCCAGTAGGCTAGGGGGGACCGGGGAGCTGTTTTTT; CDR3 protein: CASRLGGTGELFF
J gene: TRBJ1-1; V gene: TRBV5-1; D gene: TRBD1; clone size: -; CDR3 DNA: TGCGCCAGCAGCCAACGACAGGGGGATGAAGCTTTCTTT; CDR3 protein: CASSQRQGDEAFF
J gene: TRBJ2-7; V gene: TRBV7-3; D gene: -; clone size: -; CDR3 DNA: TGTGCCAGCAGCCCTGTTGGACAGAGGTACGACGAGCAGTACTTC; CDR3 protein: CASSPVGQRYDEQYF